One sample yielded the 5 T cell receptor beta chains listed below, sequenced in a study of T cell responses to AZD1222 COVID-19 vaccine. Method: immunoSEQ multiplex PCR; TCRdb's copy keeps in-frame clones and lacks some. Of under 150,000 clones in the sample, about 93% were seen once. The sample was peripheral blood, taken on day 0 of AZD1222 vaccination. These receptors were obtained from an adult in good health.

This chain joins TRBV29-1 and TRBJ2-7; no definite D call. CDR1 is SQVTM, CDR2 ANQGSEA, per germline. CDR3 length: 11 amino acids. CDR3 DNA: TGCGGGGTCCGGACGGGCTACGAGCAGTACTTC. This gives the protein CGVRTGYEQYF.

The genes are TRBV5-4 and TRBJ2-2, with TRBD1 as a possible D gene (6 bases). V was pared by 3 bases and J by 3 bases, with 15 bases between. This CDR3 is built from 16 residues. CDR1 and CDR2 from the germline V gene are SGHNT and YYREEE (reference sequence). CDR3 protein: CASSSIADSYTGELFF. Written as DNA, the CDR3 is TGTGCCAGCAGCTCCATCGCGGACAGCTACACCGGGGAGCTGTTTTTT. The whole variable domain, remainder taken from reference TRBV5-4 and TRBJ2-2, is ETGVTQSPTHLIKTRGQQVTLRCSSQSGHNTVSWYQQALGQGPQFIFQYYREEENGRGNFPPRFSGLQFPNYSSELNVNALELDDSALYLCASSSIADSYTGELFFGEGSRLTVL.

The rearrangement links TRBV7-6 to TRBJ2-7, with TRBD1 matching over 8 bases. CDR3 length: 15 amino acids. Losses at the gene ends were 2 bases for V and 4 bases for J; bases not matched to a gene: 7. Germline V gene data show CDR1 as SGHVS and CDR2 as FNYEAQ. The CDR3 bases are TGTGCCAGCAGCTTAATTTTCGGGACAGGATACGAGCAGTACTTC. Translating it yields CASSLIFGTGYEQYF.

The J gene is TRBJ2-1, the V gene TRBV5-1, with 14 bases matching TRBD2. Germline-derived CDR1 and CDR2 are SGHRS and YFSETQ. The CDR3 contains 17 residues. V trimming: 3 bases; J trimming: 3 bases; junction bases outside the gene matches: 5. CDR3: CASSSGLAGGRYNEQFF. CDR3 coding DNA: TGCGCCAGCAGCTCAGGACTAGCGGGGGGCCGCTACAATGAGCAGTTCTTC.

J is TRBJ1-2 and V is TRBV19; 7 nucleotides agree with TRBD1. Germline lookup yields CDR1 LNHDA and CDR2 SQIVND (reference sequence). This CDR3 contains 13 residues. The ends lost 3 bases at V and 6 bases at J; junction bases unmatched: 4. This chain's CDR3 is CASSMSRGDGYTF. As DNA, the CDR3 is TGTGCCAGTAGTATGTCCAGGGGGGATGGCTACACCTTC.